A selection of T cell receptor beta chains follows, all from one sample in a study of T-cell reconstitution after alpha-beta-depleted transplantation in children. Via MiXCR, TCRdb re-called the PCR reads, giving one row per CDR3 protein. The sample holds about 340,000 distinct CDR3 sequences, 9% to 12% seen once. The source material was PBMCs from the stem cell graft donor, sampled from the stem cell graft. Receptors originate from a human donor who donated a stem cell graft to a child with acute lymphoblastic leukemia. Each CDR3 is given with its conserved first and last residue. D genes are given only for firm matches. Not all rows give a size; the values are once, few, many and, for expanded clones, a class.

d_call	clone_size	v_call	j_call	cdr3_nt	cdr3_aa
-	many	TRBV20-1	TRBJ2-3	TGCAGTGCTAGAGATACGACAGATACGCAGTATTTT	CSARDTTDTQYF
TRBD2	many	TRBV6-2/TRBV6-3	TRBJ2-2	TGTGCCAGCAGTTACTTTGGGACTAGCGTTGCCGGGGAGCTGTTTTTT	CASSYFGTSVAGELFF
-	-	TRBV7-2	TRBJ1-1	TGTGCCAGCAGCTTAATTAGGGGCAACACTGAAGCTTTCTTT	CASSLIRGNTEAFF
-	many	TRBV29-1	TRBJ2-1	TGCAGCGTGTCTCTACTAGGTCGGGGCAATGAGCAGTTCTTC	CSVSLLGRGNEQFF
TRBD2	-	TRBV7-3	TRBJ2-3	TGTGCCAGCAGTCCTAGCGGGAGGGCCATAGATACGCAGTATTTT	CASSPSGRAIDTQYF
-	-	TRBV28	TRBJ2-1	TGTGCCAGCAGTTCACCGTACAGCCATGAGCAGTTCTTC	CASSSPYSHEQFF
TRBD2	-	TRBV20-1	TRBJ2-2	TGCAGTGCTACAAAACTAGCGGTTATGGGTATGAGGAGGGAGAACACCGGGGAGCTGTTTTTT	CSATKLAVMGMRRENTGELFF
-	few	TRBV18	TRBJ1-4	TGTGCCAGCTCACCCTCGGGTAACGAAAAACTGTTTTTT	CASSPSGNEKLFF
TRBD1	many	TRBV7-7	TRBJ1-4	TGTGCTAGCAGCTTAAGTGGACAGGGGAATGAAAAACTGTTTTTT	CASSLSGQGNEKLFF
TRBD1	-	TRBV29-1	TRBJ2-5	TGCAGCGTAGTCCGACAGGGGGGCGGGGAGACCCAGTACTTC	CSVVRQGGGETQYF
-	few	TRBV27	TRBJ2-3	TGTGCCAGCAGTTTAAGAGCGGAGACTAGCACAGATACGCAGTATTTT	CASSLRAETSTDTQYF
TRBD2	few	TRBV5-1	TRBJ2-1	TGCGCCAGCAGCTTGAGCGGGAGTATCCCGGCAATTGATGAGCAGTTCTTC	CASSLSGSIPAIDEQFF
-	-	TRBV6-2/TRBV6-3	TRBJ2-1	TGTGCCAGCAGTTATTGGGGGGAGCGGAATGAGCAGTTCTTC	CASSYWGERNEQFF
TRBD2	few	TRBV4-1	TRBJ2-2	TGCGCCAGCAGCCAAGAGCTGGGCGGGAGTGCCGGGGAGCTGTTTTTT	CASSQELGGSAGELFF
-	few	TRBV20-1	TRBJ2-3	TGCAGTGCTACTCATTCCCGGCTAGGGGAGGACACAGATACGCAGTATTTT	CSATHSRLGEDTDTQYF
TRBD2	-	TRBV19	TRBJ2-1	TGTGCCAGTAGTATAGGAACGGGACTAGCGGGAGTTTTCTTC	CASSIGTGLAGVFF
-	many	TRBV11-2	TRBJ2-3	TGTGCCAGCAGATTTTTCGCAGATACGCAGTATTTT	CASRFFADTQYF
TRBD1	few	TRBV7-8	TRBJ2-2	TGTGCCAGCAGCTTCTCGGACAGGGTAGTCACCGGGGAGCTGTTTTTT	CASSFSDRVVTGELFF
-	few	TRBV28	TRBJ2-7	TGTGCCACCTCGGACCCATTCGGGTACGAGCAGTACTTC	CATSDPFGYEQYF
-	-	TRBV5-5	TRBJ1-1	TGTGCCAGCAGCTTGGCCGGGGGTATGAACACTGAAGCTTTCTTT	CASSLAGGMNTEAFF
TRBD1	-	TRBV7-9	TRBJ2-7	TGTGCCACCAGCTTGGGGGACAGGAGGACCTCCTACGAGCAGTACTTC	CATSLGDRRTSYEQYF
-	-	TRBV12-3/TRBV12-4	TRBJ2-1	TGTGCCGTAGGCCGGGACCGCGACGTCAATGAGCAGTTCTTC	CAVGRDRDVNEQFF
TRBD1	-	TRBV27	TRBJ2-7	TGTGCCAGCAGCGTGGGACAGGGCTCCTACGAGCAGTACTTC	CASSVGQGSYEQYF
TRBD1	-	TRBV28	TRBJ1-1	TGTGCCAGCTCGGGACAGGGGAGGACTGAAGCTTTCTTT	CASSGQGRTEAFF
-	-	TRBV7-2	TRBJ1-1	TGTGCCAGCAGCCTAGGACGGATGAACACTGAAGCTTTCTTT	CASSLGRMNTEAFF
-	-	TRBV28	TRBJ1-4	TGTGCCAGCATCCGAGCAACTAATGAAAAACTGTTTTTT	CASIRATNEKLFF
TRBD1	-	TRBV7-7	TRBJ2-5	TGTGCTAGCAGCCCCACAGGGGTCGGCGAGACCCAGTACTTC	CASSPTGVGETQYF
-	-	TRBV6-2/TRBV6-3	TRBJ1-1	TGTGCCAGCAGTTACTCGAGACGGATTGGAAACACTGAAGCTTTCTTT	CASSYSRRIGNTEAFF
TRBD2	few	TRBV5-1	TRBJ2-1	TGCGCCAGCAGCAGCGTAGCGGGGCTGGGATCCAATGAGCAGTTCTTC	CASSSVAGLGSNEQFF
-	few	TRBV28	TRBJ1-2	TGTGCCAGCAGGGGAGGGGGGAACCGGAATCATGGCTACACCTTC	CASRGGGNRNHGYTF
TRBD1	-	TRBV12-3/TRBV12-4	TRBJ1-2	TGTGCCAGCAGTGCCGGGACAGCTAGCTATGGCTACACCTTC	CASSAGTASYGYTF
-	-	TRBV6-5	TRBJ2-5	TGTGCCAGCAGTTACTGGGGGACAGAGACCCAGTACTTC	CASSYWGTETQYF
-	-	TRBV11-2	TRBJ2-1	TGTGCCAGCAGCTTCTCTGGAGGAGCTTACAATGAGCAGTTCTTC	CASSFSGGAYNEQFF
TRBD1	few	TRBV20-1	TRBJ2-3	TGCAGTGCTGAAAACAGGGGAAGCGCAGATACGCAGTATTTT	CSAENRGSADTQYF
TRBD1	medium-sized	TRBV20-1	TRBJ1-1	TGCAGTGCTAGTGCGGCAGGGGGGGACACTGAAGCTTTCTTT	CSASAAGGDTEAFF
-	few	TRBV21-1	TRBJ1-6	TGTGCCAGCAGCAGCTACCCGGACAGGGCCCCGTATTCACCCCTCCACTTT	CASSSYPDRAPYSPLHF
-	-	TRBV5-1	TRBJ1-6	TGCGCCAGCAGCTTGAGCGGGAATTCACCCCTCCACTTT	CASSLSGNSPLHF
TRBD1	-	TRBV7-2	TRBJ2-2	TGTGCCAGCAGCTTAGGCTTGGGACAGATAAACACCGGGGAGCTGTTTTTT	CASSLGLGQINTGELFF
TRBD2	-	TRBV3-1	TRBJ2-1	TGTGCCAGCAGCCTCCAAGCGGGAGGGCCATACAATGAGCAGTTCTTC	CASSLQAGGPYNEQFF
-	few	TRBV28	TRBJ2-3	TGTGCCAGCAGTTTCTCTCTGGGCCTCACAGATACGCAGTATTTT	CASSFSLGLTDTQYF
TRBD1	few	TRBV27	TRBJ1-5	TGTGCCAGCAGTGGAAACTGGGACAGGGGGGACGGGCAGCCCCAGCATTTT	CASSGNWDRGDGQPQHF
TRBD2	-	TRBV11-1	TRBJ2-4	TGTGCCAGCAGCTTGGCAAGGGGACTAGCGGGAGAACGGGTAGCCAAAAACATTCAGTACTTC	CASSLARGLAGERVAKNIQYF